The next 22 T cell receptor beta chains were all read from a single sample in a study of tumor-infiltrating lymphocytes in primary liver carcinoma. Researchers drew blood RNA from unsorted whole blood and extracted germline DNA as well. Total RNA amounting to approximately 460 ng was the source from which TCR beta cDNA was made with a constant-region primer. Three nested multiplex PCR rounds, a slightly modified ARM-PCR, produced the libraries for TCR beta. The two initial PCR rounds, nine to eleven cycles each, used TRBV1-TRBV30 forward and C-beta reverse primers. TCRdb reprocessed the multiplex PCR reads with MiXCR, giving one entry per CDR3 protein. Among 300,000 to 400,000 distinct CDR3 sequences, roughly 61% were seen once, and the ten largest hold 6.5%. The sequenced material came from peripheral blood. These receptors were obtained from a man aged 40-50 years with primary liver carcinoma and hepatitis B virus infection.

This clonotype was seen a few times. A read error may be the cause here, since a much bigger clone is one base away. V usage is TRBV29-1 and J usage is TRBJ1-1; TRBD1 matches 7 bases. The CDR3 runs to 13 residues. Germline assignment: CDR1 SQVTM and CDR2 ANQGSEA. In DNA form, the CDR3 reads TGCAGCGTTGAGAGGCAGGGGGGAACTGAAGCTGTCTTT. Translating it yields CSVERQGGTEAVF.

This rearrangement joins TRBV6-4 to TRBJ2-3; D is uncertain. The germline V gene encodes CDR1 MRHNA and CDR2 SNTAGT. The V end was cut by 7 bases, the J end by 6 bases, with 8 bases between. This CDR3 is 11 amino acids long. CDR3 in DNA: TGTGCCAGCAACCCCGTGGATACGCAGTATTTT. Amino acids: CASNPVDTQYF.

This clonotype was detected only once. A much larger clone differs by one base, so this may be a read error. The chain combines TRBV6-1 with TRBJ2-5; a weak D match, TRBD1 (8 bases). The CDR3 runs 14 residues. V dropped 6 bases and J dropped 7 bases, with 18 bases sitting between them. Germline loops: CDR1 MNHNS, CDR2 SASEGT. The DNA of the CDR3 is TGTGCCAGCAGATACAGGGGGACGGGGGGGACCCAGTACTTC. This codes for CASRYRGTGGTQYF.

The V gene is TRBV11-2, the J gene TRBJ2-7; 14 bases fit TRBD2. The ends lost 1 base at V and 0 bases at J; junction bases unmatched: 8. Looked up from germline, CDR1 is SGHAT and CDR2 is FQNNGV. The CDR3 loop spans 19 amino acids. DNA of the CDR3: TGTGCCAGCAGCTTAGTCGGGGGACTAGCGGGAGAGCTCTCCTACGAGCAGTACTTC. Protein: CASSLVGGLAGELSYEQYF.

This clonotype came up a few times. A read error may explain this, as a much larger clone is one base away. The chain couples TRBV12-3 or TRBV12-4 to TRBJ1-5; perhaps TRBD1 as D (5 bases). The CDR3 spans 15 residues. This CDR3 reads CASSLGTAYNQPLHF. DNA of the CDR3: TGTGCCAGCAGTCTGGGGACGGCCTACAATCAGCCCCTGCATTTT.

On this clonotype: One end of the junction varies from germline; a read error may be responsible. The CDR3 here is CASSQDMGLNSGELFF. The CDR3 region has the DNA TGTGCCAGCAGCCAAGACATGGGACTTAACAGCGGGGAGCTGTTTTTT. The gene calls are TRBV4-2 and TRBJ2-2, with D maybe TRBD2 (6 bases). Germline CDR1 is LGHNA and CDR2 is YNFKEQ. This CDR3 is built from 16 residues.

Notes on this clonotype: An end of the junction does not agree with germline; a read error may underlie this. The genes are TRBV11-1 and TRBJ2-5, with TRBD1 as a possible D gene (5 bases). This CDR3 is built from 15 residues. The V gene's germline CDR1 is SGHAT and CDR2 FQDESV (reference sequence). CDR3 loop: CASSSKGHFQETRYF. The CDR3 DNA sequence: TGTGCCAGCAGCTCAAAAGGACATTTCCAAGAGACCCGGTACTTC.

This clonotype was observed at least ten times. V is TRBV12-3 or TRBV12-4 and J is TRBJ2-5; 8 bases match TRBD1. V lost 6 bases to trimming and J lost 4 bases; unmatched junction nucleotides: 7. The CDR3 covers 14 residues. In nucleotides, the CDR3 is TGTGCCAGCAGACTAGGACAGGGAGGAGAGACCCAGTACTTC. Encoded protein: CASRLGQGGETQYF.

Note on this clonotype: A much larger clone lies a single base off, so this may be a read error. The J gene is TRBJ1-1, the V gene TRBV5-4, with D possibly TRBD1 on 5 matching bases. Between the trimmed V and J ends, which lost 2 bases and 6 bases, there was a span of 17 bases. The CDR3 length is 15 residues. Germline V gives CDR1 SGHNT, CDR2 YYREEE (reference sequence). The CDR3 protein is CASSLGTTANAEAFF. CDR3 nucleotides: TGTGCCAGCAGCTTAGGGACGACGGCCAACGCTGAAGCTTTCTTT.

The chain couples TRBV11-2 to TRBJ2-3, with D tentatively TRBD2 (5 bases). The CDR3 has 16 residues. Trimming stripped 5 bases from V and 5 bases from J, with 20 bases between. CDR1 is SGHAT and CDR2 is FQNNGV in the germline V gene. The CDR3 DNA sequence: TGTGCCAGCAGCGTTTGTCTAGTGGGAGTAGGAGATACGCAGTATTTT. It encodes CASSVCLVGVGDTQYF.

As to this clonotype: In this CDR3 the conserved last residue, phenylalanine or tryptophan, is missing, so a read error is likely. No DNA is shown, since the ends of the CDR3 on it are uncertain; the CDR3 is the one TCRdb lists. The chain recombines TRBV11-3 with TRBJ2-3; the table's D call of TRBD1 was not tested on the DNA. With termini counted, the CDR3 has 14 amino acids. From germline, CDR1 is SGHNT and CDR2 YENEEA. The CDR3 loop reads CASSSRESTDTQCL.

A remark on this clonotype: Germline and junction disagree at one end, which may indicate a read error. This sequence joins TRBV11-3 and TRBJ2-3; tentatively, D is TRBD2 (6 bases). The CDR3 loop spans 16 amino acids. From germline, CDR1 is SGHNT and CDR2 YENEEA. The CDR3 nucleotides are TGTGCCGGCAGCCCGACACAAGCGGGTTCTTCTGATACGCAGTATTTT. As protein: CAGSPTQAGSSDTQYF.

The chain joins TRBV11-1 to TRBJ1-3, with a weak D call TRBD1 (5 bases). Per germline, CDR1 SGHAT and CDR2 FQDESV (reference sequence). V lost 5 bases, J lost 4 bases, and 21 bases lay in between. The CDR3 contains 17 residues. CDR3 loop: CASSRGWGLISGNTIYF. The CDR3 bases are TGTGCCAGCAGCCGTGGATGGGGCCTCATCTCCGGAAACACCATATATTTT. Full variable domain (outside the CDR3, taken from reference TRBV11-1 and TRBJ1-3): EAEVAQSPRYKITEKSQAVAFWCDPISGHATLYWYRQILGQGPELLVQFQDESVVDDSQLPKDRFSAERLKGVDSTLKIQPAELGDSAMYLCASSRGWGLISGNTIYFGEGSWLTVV.

A word on this clonotype: This may arise from a read error, as a much more abundant clone is one base away. CDR3 sequence (DNA): TGTGCCAGCAGTTACTCGAGGAAGCGGGCGGAGACCCAGTACTTC. Encoded protein: CASSYSRKRAETQYF. The J gene is TRBJ2-5, the V gene TRBV6-2 or TRBV6-3; weak D call: TRBD2 (6 bases). In germline, CDR1 is MNHEY, CDR2 SVGEGT. The V end lost 0 bases, the J end lost 5 bases, and 13 bases lay between the germline ends. This CDR3 is 15 amino acids long.

This clonotype was found once. One end of the junction does not line up with germline, which may come from a read error. The chain employs TRBV10-3 and TRBJ1-1, with 7 positions matching TRBD1. The CDR3 has 13 residues. Germline lookup yields CDR1 ENHRY and CDR2 SYGVKD. CDR3 in amino acids: CTISQGEDTEAFF. In nucleotides, the CDR3 is TGTACCATCAGTCAGGGGGAGGACACTGAAGCTTTCTTT.

This clonotype was observed at least ten times. This chain uses TRBV6-1 with TRBJ2-4; no clear D gene. Deletions cut 2 bases from V and 5 bases from J, with 7 bases between. Germline CDR1 MNHNS, CDR2 SASEGT. This CDR3 is built from 13 residues. The CDR3 DNA reads TGTGCCAGCAGTGAACAGTTCCAAAACATTCAGTACTTC. It is translated as CASSEQFQNIQYF.

Concerning this clonotype itself: A read error may produce the germline difference seen at one junction end. This chain's CDR3 is CASSPGTSGRAYNERFF. For the CDR3, the DNA is TGTGCCAGCAGCCCAGGGACTAGCGGGAGGGCCTACAATGAGCGGTTCTTC. The chain joins TRBV11-3 to TRBJ2-1; TRBD2 matches 16 bases. The CDR3 sequence is 17 residues long. Germline-derived CDR1 and CDR2 are SGHNT and YENEEA.

The chain combines TRBV5-7 with TRBJ1-1; a possible D gene is TRBD1 (6 bases). TRBV5-7 belongs to the ORF category, with a function that is uncertain. V was cut by 2 bases and J by 3 bases, with 20 bases left in between. The CDR3 has 17 amino acids. For the CDR3, the DNA is TGTGCCAGCAGCTTCTTCCCGGAAACAGGGCCCGACACTGAAGCTTTCTTT. This codes for CASSFFPETGPDTEAFF.

This chain links TRBV6-1 with TRBJ2-7; D remains ambiguous. The germline V gene encodes CDR1 MNHNS and CDR2 SASEGT. Trimming removed 5 bases from V and 3 bases from J, with 11 bases in between. This CDR3 comprises 13 residues. The CDR3 region is CASSHNPDYEQYF. Written as DNA, the CDR3 is TGTGCCAGCAGTCACAACCCAGACTACGAGCAGTACTTC.

This clonotype was counted only a few times. The chain couples TRBV6-2 or TRBV6-3 to TRBJ2-7; D possibly corresponds to TRBD2 (5 bases). With 7 bases removed from V and 1 base from J, the gap between germline ends came to 11 bases. The CDR3 runs 13 residues. Germline V gene sequence: CDR1 MNHEY, CDR2 SVGEGT. The CDR3 coding sequence is TGTGCCAGCAAAGCCGACTATTCCTACGAGCAGTACTTC. This translates into CASKADYSYEQYF.

Concerning this clonotype itself: At one boundary the junction diverges from the germline segment, which might be a read error. CDR3 protein: CASSPRQGAGTDTQYF. The CDR3 DNA reads TGTGCCAGCAGCCCGCGGCAGGGGGCTGGCACAGATACCCAGTATTTT. This sequence joins TRBV5-6 and TRBJ2-3; 8 bases match TRBD1. The CDR3 length is 16 residues. Germline V gene lookup returns CDR1 SGHDT and CDR2 YYEEEE.

A note on this clonotype: Relative to the germline gene, one junction end is altered; a read error may explain this. This chain links TRBV11-2 with TRBJ2-1, with TRBD2 matching 11 bases. This CDR3 has 17 amino acids. Looked up from germline, CDR1 is SGHAT and CDR2 is FQNNGV. This chain's CDR3 is CANSSRLAGSSYNEQLF. CDR3 DNA sequence: TGTGCCAACAGCTCCCGACTAGCGGGGAGCTCCTACAATGAGCAGCTCTTC.